The 18 T cell receptor beta chains presented below share a single source sample, sequenced in a study of blood T cell repertoires in COVID-19. Assay used: immunoSEQ multiplex PCR; TCRdb lists only in-frame clones, some missing. Altogether 300,000 to 350,000 clones are present, 80% to 95% being singletons, with the ten largest covering roughly 7.3%. The sequencing input was peripheral blood. The receptors shown here come from a woman in her 30s with COVID-19, enrolled during active disease.

The V and J genes are TRBV28 and TRBJ1-5, with 7 bases matching TRBD1. Per the germline V gene, CDR1 is MDHEN and CDR2 is SYDVKM. The CDR3 sequence is 14 residues long. The J segment lost 4 bases and the V segment lost 7 bases, leaving 7 bases of the junction unmatched. CDR3 DNA sequence: TGTGCCAGCAACCAGGACAGGTTGAATCAGCCCCAGCATTTT. It yields the protein CASNQDRLNQPQHF.

The chain couples TRBV3-1 (or the pseudogene TRBV3-2) to TRBJ1-6; no clear D gene. Between the trimmed V and J ends, which lost 2 bases and 4 bases, there was a span of 6 bases. The CDR3 loop spans 14 amino acids. Germline assignment: CDR1 LGHDT and CDR2 YNNKEL (reference sequence). The DNA for the CDR3 is TGTGCCAGCAGCCAACCCCATTATAATTCACCCCTCCACTTT. Encoded protein: CASSQPHYNSPLHF.

The chain couples TRBV9 to TRBJ1-5; perhaps TRBD1 as D (6 bases). Trimming removed 4 bases at V and 3 bases at J, with 11 bases between. Germline values: CDR1 SGDLS, CDR2 YYNGEE. The CDR3 contains 14 residues. In DNA form, the CDR3 reads TGTGCCAGCAGCCCCGGACAGTACAATCAGCCCCAGCATTTT. Residues: CASSPGQYNQPQHF.

The chain employs TRBV7-6 and TRBJ1-3; the match to TRBD1 covers 8 bases. V shed 5 bases, J shed 4 bases, and the junction held 7 bases outside the gene matches. Germline V gene lookup returns CDR1 SGHVS and CDR2 FNYEAQ. There are 15 residues in the CDR3. CDR3 region: CASSPGGFLGNTIYF. CDR3 nucleotides: TGTGCCAGCAGCCCAGGGGGCTTCTTGGGAAACACCATATATTTT.

This rearrangement joins TRBV6-6 to TRBJ2-5; 8 nucleotides align to TRBD2. CDR1 and CDR2 from the germline V gene are MNHNY and SVGAGI (reference sequence). V was pared by 2 bases and J by 4 bases, with 6 bases of the junction left unmatched. This CDR3 has 15 residues. CDR3 bases: TGTGCCAGCAGTTACGGACTAGCTCTGGGAGAGACCCAGTACTTC. It codes for CASSYGLALGETQYF.

The V call is TRBV9, the J call TRBJ2-7; TRBD2 aligns across 11 bases. Germline V gene sequence: CDR1 SGDLS, CDR2 YYNGEE. The V segment lost 1 base and the J segment 6 bases; nucleotides outside the gene matches: 9. The CDR3 totals 16 residues. The DNA for the CDR3 is TGTGCCAGCAGCGTAAAAGGGACTAGCGGAGGGGGCGAGCAGTACTTC. Its protein product is CASSVKGTSGGGEQYF. Full variable domain (rest looked up from reference TRBV9 and TRBJ2-7): DSGVTQTPKHLITATGQRVTLRCSPRSGDLSVYWYQQSLDQGLQFLIQYYNGEERAKGNILERFSAQQFPDLHSELNLSSLELGDSALYFCASSVKGTSGGGEQYFGPGTRLTVT.

The chain has TRBV4-1 and TRBJ2-7; TRBD2 agrees at 8 bases. Germline CDR1 reads MGHRA; CDR2 reads YSYEKL. This CDR3 region has 15 residues. The junction had 8 bases not matched to a gene; V was cut back by 3 bases and J by 4 bases. Here the CDR3 DNA reads TGCGCCAGCAGCCAGGTACTAGCGGCCTCGTACGAGCAGTACTTC. It encodes CASSQVLAASYEQYF.

J is TRBJ1-5 and V is TRBV28; 10 bases are a match to TRBD1. The ends lost 5 bases at V and 4 bases at J; junction bases unmatched: 8. The CDR3 is made up of 16 amino acids. CDR1 is MDHEN and CDR2 is SYDVKM in the germline V gene. The CDR3 loop reads CASSPRPGQGNQPQHF. In DNA, the CDR3 is TGTGCCAGCAGTCCTCGACCGGGACAGGGGAATCAGCCCCAGCATTTT. The variable domain in full, with the rest retrieved from reference TRBV28 and TRBJ1-5, is DVKVTQSSRYLVKRTGEKVFLECVQDMDHENMFWYRQDPGLGLRLIYFSYDVKMKEKGDIPEGYSVSREKKERFSLILESASTNQTSMYLCASSPRPGQGNQPQHFGDGTRLSIL.

The J gene is TRBJ2-2, the V gene TRBV29-1; 15 bases map to TRBD2. Germline V gives CDR1 SQVTM, CDR2 ANQGSEA. CDR3 length: 19 residues. Losses at the gene ends were 0 bases for V and 4 bases for J; bases not matched to a gene: 9. CDR3 amino acids: CSVEDFGLAGGPGTGELFF. The CDR3 DNA sequence: TGCAGCGTTGAAGATTTCGGACTAGCGGGAGGGCCTGGCACCGGGGAGCTGTTTTTT.

This clone was counted only a few times. V gene TRBV9 combines with J gene TRBJ1-1; TRBD1 might be the D (6 bases). Per the germline V gene, CDR1 is SGDLS and CDR2 is YYNGEE. The CDR3 totals 15 residues. Between the trimmed V and J ends, which lost 3 bases and 5 bases, there was a span of 17 bases. The CDR3 loop reads CASSASTTGRTEAFF. CDR3 in DNA: TGTGCCAGCAGCGCATCGACGACAGGCAGGACTGAAGCTTTCTTT.

The CDR3 sequence is CASNTGHSGANVLTF. The DNA of the CDR3 is TGTGCCAGCAATACAGGCCACTCTGGGGCCAACGTCCTGACTTTC. The J gene is TRBJ2-6, the V gene TRBV28; possibly TRBD1 for D (5 bases). The V and J ends lost 7 bases and 0 bases respectively, with 10 bases between them. This CDR3 is 15 amino acids long. Germline CDR1 and CDR2: MDHEN and SYDVKM.

This chain joins TRBV6-6 and TRBJ2-1; 8 bases are a match to TRBD1. After removal of 3 bases from V and 1 base from J, the junction contained 2 bases not matched to a gene. CDR3 size: 15 residues. CDR1 is MNHNY and CDR2 is SVGAGI in the germline V gene (reference sequence). CDR3 DNA sequence: TGTGCCAGCAGTTATCAGGGGGCTTCCTACAATGAGCAGTTCTTC. It yields the protein CASSYQGASYNEQFF.

For the CDR3, the DNA is TGTGCCAGCACAGGGGAAGAGACCCAGTACTTC. It codes for CASTGEETQYF. The chain has TRBV2 and TRBJ2-5; D is perhaps TRBD1 (6 bases). The CDR3 covers 11 residues. CDR1 and CDR2 (germline): SNHLY, FYNNEI. Between the trimmed V and J ends, which lost 7 bases and 3 bases, there was a span of 6 bases.

This chain uses TRBV20-1 with TRBJ2-7; unclear D gene. The V gene's germline CDR1 is DFQATT and CDR2 SNEGSKA (reference sequence). V lost 7 bases and J lost 3, with 7 bases in between. This CDR3 has 10 residues. CDR3 bases: TGCAGTGTTGTAGTCTACGAGCAGTACTTC. Protein sequence: CSVVVYEQYF.

This sequence joins TRBV29-1 and TRBJ2-3; D may be TRBD1 (6 bases). Germline values: CDR1 SQVTM, CDR2 ANQGSEA. V dropped 4 bases and J dropped 4 bases, with 15 bases sitting between them. CDR3 length: 14 residues. CDR3 nucleotide sequence: TGCAGCGTTGGGGCAGGGGCGGGCTCAGATACGCAGTATTTT. Its translation is CSVGAGAGSDTQYF.

For the CDR3, the DNA is TGTGCCACCAGCAGGGGTACTTTGCAGGCATTTGATACGCAGTATTTT. It specifies CATSRGTLQAFDTQYF. The rearrangement links TRBV15 to TRBJ2-3; no firm D call. This CDR3 contains 16 residues. Germline V gene lookup returns CDR1 LNHNV and CDR2 YYDKDF (reference sequence). V lost 3 bases and J 6 bases, leaving 19 bases between the germline ends.

V gene TRBV10-3 combines with J gene TRBJ1-4, with TRBD1 identical over 7 bases. Germline CDR1 ENHRY, CDR2 SYGVKD. This CDR3 comprises 13 residues. The V gene end was trimmed by 6 bases and the J gene end by 6 bases; junction bases not matched to a gene: 4. The CDR3, as DNA: TGTGCCATCAGAGACAGGGTGGATGAAAAACTGTTTTTT. This translates into CAIRDRVDEKLFF.

V gene TRBV9 combines with J gene TRBJ2-7, with a tentative D call TRBD2 (6 bases). The CDR3 has 14 amino acids. CDR1 is SGDLS, CDR2 YYNGEE, per germline. V lost 2 bases to trimming and J lost 3 bases, with 12 bases between them. In DNA form, the CDR3 reads TGTGCCAGCAGCGTCGACGGGAGCTTCTACGAGCAGTACTTC. It yields the protein CASSVDGSFYEQYF.